A selection of T cell receptor beta chains follows, all from one sample in a study of T cell responses to AZD1222 COVID-19 vaccine. Libraries were prepared by immunoSEQ multiplex PCR; TCRdb keeps only in-frame clonotypes and omits some of them. This table holds 150,000 to 180,000 clones, over 85% found once. The specimen was peripheral blood, collected on day 0 of AZD1222 vaccination. The receptors come from an adult in good health. Each CDR3 is given with its conserved first and last residue. The D gene is left open where the match is weak. For some rows the clone size is stated as once, few or many, or as a class when expanded; others skip it.

DNA: TGTGCCAGCAGCGTAGTGGGAGGAAACAATGAGCAGTTCTTC
CDR3: CASSVVGGNNEQFF
V: TRBV9
J: TRBJ2-1
size: NA
D: NA

DNA: TGTGCCAGCAGCTTAGGCACTTGGGAAGAGACCCAGTACTTC
CDR3: CASSLGTWEETQYF
V: TRBV13
J: TRBJ2-5
size: NA
D: NA

DNA: TGTGCCAGCAGACGGGCTGGGGCCAACGTCCTGACTTTC
CDR3: CASRRAGANVLTF
V: TRBV21-1
J: TRBJ2-6
size: NA
D: NA

DNA: TGTGCCTGGAGTGTACCCGTAAGCGAGGGCCGGGGCAATCAGCCCCAGCATTTT
CDR3: CAWSVPVSEGRGNQPQHF
V: TRBV30
J: TRBJ1-5
size: NA
D: NA

DNA: TGTGCCAGCAGCGGGACAGGGAGGAACACTGAAGCTTTCTTT
CDR3: CASSGTGRNTEAFF
V: TRBV5-6
J: TRBJ1-1
size: NA
D: TRBD1

DNA: TGTGCCAGCAGTTACTCGGGAGGGGATAATTCACCCCTCCACTTT
CDR3: CASSYSGGDNSPLHF
V: TRBV6-5
J: TRBJ1-6
size: once
D: NA

DNA: TGTGCCAGCAGTGACAGAAACTATGGCTACACCTTC
CDR3: CASSDRNYGYTF
V: TRBV6-4
J: TRBJ1-2
size: NA
D: NA

DNA: TGTGCCAGCAGTTACGGTCGGACCTACGGAAACACCATATATTTT
CDR3: CASSYGRTYGNTIYF
V: TRBV6-5
J: TRBJ1-3
size: NA
D: NA

DNA: TGTGCCAGCAGTTACTCGAACAGGGGAGGACAGCCCCAGCATTTT
CDR3: CASSYSNRGGQPQHF
V: TRBV6-5
J: TRBJ1-5
size: NA
D: TRBD1

DNA: TGTGCCAGCAGTGAAGACCCTTGGCAAGGGCCGGGTCCTTTCTTT
CDR3: CASSEDPWQGPGPFF
V: TRBV6-1
J: TRBJ1-1
size: once
D: NA

DNA: TGTGCCAGCACATACCAAGACTATGGCTACACCTTC
CDR3: CASTYQDYGYTF
V: TRBV28
J: TRBJ1-2
size: NA
D: NA

DNA: TGTGCCAGCAGCCCTGGACTAGCGCAAGAGACCCAGTACTTC
CDR3: CASSPGLAQETQYF
V: TRBV7-9
J: TRBJ2-5
size: few
D: TRBD2

DNA: TGTGCCAGCAGCTTGACAGGGGCTCTCTACGAGCAGTACTTC
CDR3: CASSLTGALYEQYF
V: TRBV11-3
J: TRBJ2-7
size: once
D: TRBD1

DNA: TGTGCCAGCAGCTTGGTGGGCGGTGGCGCCTATGGCTACACCTTC
CDR3: CASSLVGGGAYGYTF
V: TRBV11-2
J: TRBJ1-2
size: NA
D: NA

DNA: TGTGCCAGCAGCCAAGAAAGCAGAAAACTGTTTTTT
CDR3: CASSQESRKLFF
V: TRBV3-1/TRBV3-2
J: TRBJ1-4
size: NA
D: NA

DNA: TGTGCCAGCAGCTCAGACAGTAATGAAAAACTGTTTTTT
CDR3: CASSSDSNEKLFF
V: TRBV5-5
J: TRBJ1-4
size: NA
D: NA

DNA: TGTGCCAGCAGCTTAAGAGCCATTGGTAACACCGGGGAGCTGTTTTTT
CDR3: CASSLRAIGNTGELFF
V: TRBV7-8
J: TRBJ2-2
size: once
D: NA

DNA: TGCGCCAGTAAAGGAGGGCAGGGGAGCGAAAAACTGTTTTTT
CDR3: CASKGGQGSEKLFF
V: TRBV5-1
J: TRBJ1-4
size: NA
D: NA

DNA: TGTGCCAGCAGGTCTGATTGGGCTAATGAAAAACTGTTTTTT
CDR3: CASRSDWANEKLFF
V: TRBV25-1
J: TRBJ1-4
size: NA
D: NA

DNA: TGTGCCACCAGTAAGGGACAGGGTCGGAGCGGGGAGCTGTTTTTT
CDR3: CATSKGQGRSGELFF
V: TRBV24-1
J: TRBJ2-2
size: NA
D: TRBD1

DNA: TGTGCCAGCAGGGGGAAGGACCAAGAGACCCAGTACTTC
CDR3: CASRGKDQETQYF
V: TRBV7-2
J: TRBJ2-5
size: once
D: NA

DNA: TGTGCCATCAGTGAGGCAACAGGGACTGAAGCTTTCTTT
CDR3: CAISEATGTEAFF
V: TRBV10-3
J: TRBJ1-1
size: NA
D: NA

DNA: TGTGCCAGCTCACCCCTCGGGGGCGGGGGTGCCTACAATGAGCAGTTCTTC
CDR3: CASSPLGGGGAYNEQFF
V: TRBV18
J: TRBJ2-1
size: NA
D: NA

DNA: TGTGCCAGCAGCGCCCTCAGGGGGGGTGGCTACACCTTC
CDR3: CASSALRGGGYTF
V: TRBV9
J: TRBJ1-2
size: NA
D: TRBD1

DNA: TGTGCCAGCTCGACGGGGGGTCAGGCCTCCTACGAGCAGTACTTC
CDR3: CASSTGGQASYEQYF
V: TRBV18
J: TRBJ2-7
size: NA
D: TRBD2

DNA: TGTGCCAGCAGCGTTTTGGGGGCAACTAATGAAAAACTGTTTTTT
CDR3: CASSVLGATNEKLFF
V: TRBV9
J: TRBJ1-4
size: NA
D: NA

DNA: TGCAGCGTTAGTCAGGGTAACCGAGAGCCCCAGCATTTT
CDR3: CSVSQGNREPQHF
V: TRBV29-1
J: TRBJ1-5
size: NA
D: NA

DNA: TGTGCCAGCAGTTTTGGCTCGGCGAGCACAGATACGCAGTATTTT
CDR3: CASSFGSASTDTQYF
V: TRBV27
J: TRBJ2-3
size: NA
D: NA

DNA: TGTGCCAGCAGCGTAACCGGAACAGGGTTCGTTGGGGGCTACACCTTC
CDR3: CASSVTGTGFVGGYTF
V: TRBV9
J: TRBJ1-2
size: NA
D: NA

DNA: TGTGCCAGCAGCGGAGGGGGAAACACCATATATTTT
CDR3: CASSGGGNTIYF
V: TRBV28
J: TRBJ1-3
size: NA
D: NA

DNA: TGTGCCAGCTCACCGGCGCAGCTCACCTATGGCTACACCTTC
CDR3: CASSPAQLTYGYTF
V: TRBV18
J: TRBJ1-2
size: NA
D: NA

DNA: TGTGCTGCGGGGCAGAACTATGGCTACACCTTC
CDR3: CAAGQNYGYTF
V: TRBV19
J: TRBJ1-2
size: once
D: NA

DNA: TGTGCCAGCAGCTTGTGGCTAGCGGGGGGCGGACTCACAGATACGCAGTATTTT
CDR3: CASSLWLAGGGLTDTQYF
V: TRBV5-4
J: TRBJ2-3
size: NA
D: TRBD2

DNA: TGTGCCAGCAGTTCCGGACTAGCGGGGGCCTACGAGCAGTACTTC
CDR3: CASSSGLAGAYEQYF
V: TRBV28
J: TRBJ2-7
size: NA
D: TRBD2

DNA: TGTGCCAGCAGCACCGCGGGGGCCATAAGCACAGATACGCAGTATTTT
CDR3: CASSTAGAISTDTQYF
V: TRBV11-2
J: TRBJ2-3
size: NA
D: NA

DNA: TGTGCCAGCAGCTTCAGGCCCGATCAGCCCCAGCATTTT
CDR3: CASSFRPDQPQHF
V: TRBV11-1
J: TRBJ1-5
size: NA
D: NA

DNA: TGTGCCAGCAGCTCGTGGAGACCGGGGAGTTCTTCTTTCTTT
CDR3: CASSSWRPGSSSFF
V: TRBV28
J: TRBJ1-1
size: once
D: NA

DNA: TGTGCCAGCAGTGCCCGCGGTCGGGCTAATGAAAAACTGTTTTTT
CDR3: CASSARGRANEKLFF
V: TRBV27
J: TRBJ1-4
size: NA
D: NA

DNA: TGTGCCAGCACCCCACTAGCGGGAGCTTCGCAGTATTTT
CDR3: CASTPLAGASQYF
V: TRBV6-2/TRBV6-3
J: TRBJ2-3
size: NA
D: TRBD2

DNA: TGCAGCGCCCGTTCGATCAACACCATATATTTT
CDR3: CSARSINTIYF
V: TRBV29-1
J: TRBJ1-3
size: NA
D: NA

DNA: TGTGCCAGCAGGGAAAACAGGGACTTCGGCTATGGCTACACCTTC
CDR3: CASRENRDFGYGYTF
V: TRBV2
J: TRBJ1-2
size: NA
D: NA

DNA: TGCGCCAGCAGCTTGGAGCGGGGGACCGGGGAGCTGTTTTTT
CDR3: CASSLERGTGELFF
V: TRBV5-1
J: TRBJ2-2
size: few
D: TRBD2

DNA: TGTGCCAGCAGTTGGCGGGACAGTACGAACACTGAAGCTTTCTTT
CDR3: CASSWRDSTNTEAFF
V: TRBV6-6
J: TRBJ1-1
size: few
D: TRBD1

DNA: TGTGCCAGCAGCTCTAGATTGGGAAACACTGAAGCTTTCTTT
CDR3: CASSSRLGNTEAFF
V: TRBV7-9
J: TRBJ1-1
size: NA
D: NA

DNA: TGCGCCAGCAGCTTGCGCCTAGCGGCATACAATGAGCAGTTCTTC
CDR3: CASSLRLAAYNEQFF
V: TRBV5-1
J: TRBJ2-1
size: NA
D: TRBD2

DNA: TGTGCCAGCAGCCAGGGGGGGACAGTGGTTCACACTGAAGCTTTCTTT
CDR3: CASSQGGTVVHTEAFF
V: TRBV11-2
J: TRBJ1-1
size: NA
D: TRBD1

DNA: TGTGCCAGCAGGGACAGGGGCAGCACAGATACGCAGTATTTT
CDR3: CASRDRGSTDTQYF
V: TRBV19
J: TRBJ2-3
size: NA
D: TRBD1